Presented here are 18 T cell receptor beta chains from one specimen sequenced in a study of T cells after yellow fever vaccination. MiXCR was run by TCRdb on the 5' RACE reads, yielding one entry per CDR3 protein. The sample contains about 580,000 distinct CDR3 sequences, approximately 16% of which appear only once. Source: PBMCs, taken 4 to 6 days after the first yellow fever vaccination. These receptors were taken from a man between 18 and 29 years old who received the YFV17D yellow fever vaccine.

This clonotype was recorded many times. CDR3 sequence: CASSRPTSGVETQYF. In DNA, the CDR3 is TGTGCCAGCAGCCGCCCGACTAGCGGGGTGGAGACCCAGTACTTC. The chain uses TRBV7-8 and TRBJ2-5; 11 bases match TRBD2. V dropped 5 bases and J dropped 5; count of bases not matched to a gene: 7. CDR3 length: 15 amino acids. From germline, CDR1 is SGHVS and CDR2 FQNEAQ.

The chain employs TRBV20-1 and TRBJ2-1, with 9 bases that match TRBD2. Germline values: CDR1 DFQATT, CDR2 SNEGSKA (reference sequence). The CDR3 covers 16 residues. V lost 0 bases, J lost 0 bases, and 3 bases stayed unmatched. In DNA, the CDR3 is TGCAGTGCTAGAGATGGGCGGGGGGGCTCCTACAATGAGCAGTTCTTC. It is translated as CSARDGRGGSYNEQFF.

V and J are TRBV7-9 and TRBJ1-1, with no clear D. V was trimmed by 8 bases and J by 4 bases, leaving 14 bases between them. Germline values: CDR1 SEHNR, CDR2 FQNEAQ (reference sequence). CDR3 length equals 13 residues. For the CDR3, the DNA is TGTGCCAGCCTGAGAGGGTTCGGCACTGAAGCTTTCTTT. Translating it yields CASLRGFGTEAFF.

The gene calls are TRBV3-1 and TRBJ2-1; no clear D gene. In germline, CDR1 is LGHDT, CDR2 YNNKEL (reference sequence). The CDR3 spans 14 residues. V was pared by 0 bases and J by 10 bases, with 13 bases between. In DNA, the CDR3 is TGTGCCAGCAGCCAAGATTCAAACCCTCAAGAGCAGTTCTTC. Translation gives CASSQDSNPQEQFF.

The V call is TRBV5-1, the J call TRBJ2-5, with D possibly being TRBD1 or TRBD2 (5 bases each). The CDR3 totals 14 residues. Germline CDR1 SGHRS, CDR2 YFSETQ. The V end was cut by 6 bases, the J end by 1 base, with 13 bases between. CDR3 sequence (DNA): TGCGCCAGCACCCGAGGGGCGGTCCAAGAGACCCAGTACTTC. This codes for CASTRGAVQETQYF.

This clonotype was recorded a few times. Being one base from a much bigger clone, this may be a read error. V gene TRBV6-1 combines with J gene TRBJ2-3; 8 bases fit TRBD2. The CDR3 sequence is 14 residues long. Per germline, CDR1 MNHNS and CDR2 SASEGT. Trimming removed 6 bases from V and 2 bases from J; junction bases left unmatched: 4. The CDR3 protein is CASRRGLVTDTQYF. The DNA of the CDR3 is TGTGCCAGCAGGAGGGGACTAGTCACAGATACGCAGTATTTT.

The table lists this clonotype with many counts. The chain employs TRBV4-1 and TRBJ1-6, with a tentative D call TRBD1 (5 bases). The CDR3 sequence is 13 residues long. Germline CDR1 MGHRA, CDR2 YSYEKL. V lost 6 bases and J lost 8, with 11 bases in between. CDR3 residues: CASRRGADSPLHF. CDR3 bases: TGCGCCAGCAGAAGAGGGGCGGATTCACCCCTCCACTTT.

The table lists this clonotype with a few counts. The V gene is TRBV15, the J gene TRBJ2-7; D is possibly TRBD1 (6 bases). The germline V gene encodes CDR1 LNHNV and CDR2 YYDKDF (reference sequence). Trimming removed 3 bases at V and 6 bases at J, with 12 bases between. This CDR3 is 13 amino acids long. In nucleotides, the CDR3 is TGTGCCACCAGCAGGTACAGGGAGTCCGAGCAGTACGTC. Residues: CATSRYRESEQYV.

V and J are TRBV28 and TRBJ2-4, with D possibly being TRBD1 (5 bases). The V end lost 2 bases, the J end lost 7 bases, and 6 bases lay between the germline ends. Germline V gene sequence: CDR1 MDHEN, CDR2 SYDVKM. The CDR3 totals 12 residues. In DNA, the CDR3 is TGTGCCAGCAGTTTACAGGGTAACATTCAGTACTTC. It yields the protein CASSLQGNIQYF.

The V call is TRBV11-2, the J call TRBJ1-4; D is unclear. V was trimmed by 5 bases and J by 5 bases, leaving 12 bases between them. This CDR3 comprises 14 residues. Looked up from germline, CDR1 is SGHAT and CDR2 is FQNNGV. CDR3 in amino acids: CASSGVTWNEKLFF. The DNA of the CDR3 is TGTGCCAGCAGCGGGGTGACTTGGAATGAAAAACTGTTTTTT.

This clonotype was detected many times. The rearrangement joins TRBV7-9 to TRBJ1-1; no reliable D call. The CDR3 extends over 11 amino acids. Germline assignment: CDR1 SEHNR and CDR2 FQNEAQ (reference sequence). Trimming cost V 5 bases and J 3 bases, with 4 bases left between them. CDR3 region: CASSPYTEAFF. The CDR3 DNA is TGTGCCAGCAGCCCCTACACTGAAGCTTTCTTT. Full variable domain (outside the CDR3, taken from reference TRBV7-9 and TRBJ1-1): DTGVSQNPRHKITKRGQNVTFRCDPISEHNRLYWYRQTLGQGPEFLTYFQNEAQLEKSRLLSDRFSAERPKGSFSTLEIQRTEQGDSAMYLCASSPYTEAFFGQGTRLTVV.

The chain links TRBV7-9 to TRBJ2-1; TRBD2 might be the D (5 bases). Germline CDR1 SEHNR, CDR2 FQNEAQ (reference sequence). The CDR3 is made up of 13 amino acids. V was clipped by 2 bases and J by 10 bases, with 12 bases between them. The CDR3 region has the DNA TGTGCCAGCAGCTTACGGAATGGACTGGAGCAGTTCTTC. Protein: CASSLRNGLEQFF. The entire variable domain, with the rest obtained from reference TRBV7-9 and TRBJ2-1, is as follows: DTGVSQNPRHKITKRGQNVTFRCDPISEHNRLYWYRQTLGQGPEFLTYFQNEAQLEKSRLLSDRFSAERPKGSFSTLEIQRTEQGDSAMYLCASSLRNGLEQFFGPGTRLTVL.

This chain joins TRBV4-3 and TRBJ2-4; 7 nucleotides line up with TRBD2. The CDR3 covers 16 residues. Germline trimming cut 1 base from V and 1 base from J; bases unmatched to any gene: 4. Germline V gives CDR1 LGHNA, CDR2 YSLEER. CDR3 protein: CASSQGGGSAKNIQYF. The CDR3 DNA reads TGCGCCAGCAGCCAAGGGGGAGGGTCCGCCAAAAACATTCAGTACTTC.

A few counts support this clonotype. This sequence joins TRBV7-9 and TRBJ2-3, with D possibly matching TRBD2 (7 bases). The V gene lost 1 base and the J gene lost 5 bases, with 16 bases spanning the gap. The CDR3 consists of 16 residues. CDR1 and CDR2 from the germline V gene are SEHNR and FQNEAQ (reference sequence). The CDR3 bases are TGTGCCAGCAGCTTAGTTGTGTCGGGGGGCGAAGATACGCAGTATTTT. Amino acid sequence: CASSLVVSGGEDTQYF. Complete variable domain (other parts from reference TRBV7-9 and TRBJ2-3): DTGVSQNPRHKITKRGQNVTFRCDPISEHNRLYWYRQTLGQGPEFLTYFQNEAQLEKSRLLSDRFSAERPKGSFSTLEIQRTEQGDSAMYLCASSLVVSGGEDTQYFGPGTRLTVL.

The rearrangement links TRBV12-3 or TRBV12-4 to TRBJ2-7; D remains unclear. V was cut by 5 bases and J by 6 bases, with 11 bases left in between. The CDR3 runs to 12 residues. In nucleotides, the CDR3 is TGTGCCAGCAGTACTCGGGCTGGCGAGCAGTACGTC. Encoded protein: CASSTRAGEQYV.

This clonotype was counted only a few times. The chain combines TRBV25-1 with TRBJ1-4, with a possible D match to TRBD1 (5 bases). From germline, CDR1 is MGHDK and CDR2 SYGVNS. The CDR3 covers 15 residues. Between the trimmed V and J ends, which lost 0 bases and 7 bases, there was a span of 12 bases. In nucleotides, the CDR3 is TGTGCCAGCAGTGAATACACGGGGCTGGGTGAAAAACTGTTTTTT. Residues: CASSEYTGLGEKLFF.

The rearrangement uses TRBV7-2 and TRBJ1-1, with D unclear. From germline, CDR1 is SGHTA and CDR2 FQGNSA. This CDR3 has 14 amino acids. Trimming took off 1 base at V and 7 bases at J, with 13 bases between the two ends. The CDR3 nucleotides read TGTGCCAGCAGCTTAGGCGGCCAAGTGGGTGAAGCTTTCTTT. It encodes CASSLGGQVGEAFF. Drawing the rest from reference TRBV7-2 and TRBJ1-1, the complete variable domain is GAGVSQSPSNKVTEKGKDVELRCDPISGHTALYWYRQSLGQGLEFLIYFQGNSAPDKSGLPSDRFSAERTGGSVSTLTIQRTQQEDSAVYLCASSLGGQVGEAFFGQGTRLTVV.

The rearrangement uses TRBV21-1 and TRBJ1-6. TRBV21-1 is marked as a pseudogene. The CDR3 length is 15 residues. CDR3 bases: TGTGCCAGCAGCACGTGGGGAACCTATAATTCACCCCTCCACTTT. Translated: CASSTWGTYNSPLHF.